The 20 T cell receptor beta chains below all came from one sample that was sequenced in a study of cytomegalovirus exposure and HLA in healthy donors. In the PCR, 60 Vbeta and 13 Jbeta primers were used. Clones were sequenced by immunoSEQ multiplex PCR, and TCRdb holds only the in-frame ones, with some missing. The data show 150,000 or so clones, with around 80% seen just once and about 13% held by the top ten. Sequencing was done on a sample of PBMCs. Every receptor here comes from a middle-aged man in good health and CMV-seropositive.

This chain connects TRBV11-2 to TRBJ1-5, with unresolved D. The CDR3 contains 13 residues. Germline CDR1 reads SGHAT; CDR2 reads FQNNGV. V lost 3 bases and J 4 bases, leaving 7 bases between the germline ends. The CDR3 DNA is TGTGCCAGCAGCTTTGCCACTAATCAGCCCCAGCATTTT. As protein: CASSFATNQPQHF.

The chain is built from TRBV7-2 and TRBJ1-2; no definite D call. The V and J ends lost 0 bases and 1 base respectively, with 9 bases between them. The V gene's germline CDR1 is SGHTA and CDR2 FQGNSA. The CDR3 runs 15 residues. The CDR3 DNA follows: TGTGCCAGCAGCTTAGCGAAAGGCGGTAACTATGGCTACACCTTC. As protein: CASSLAKGGNYGYTF. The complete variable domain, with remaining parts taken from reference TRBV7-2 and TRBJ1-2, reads GAGVSQSPSNKVTEKGKDVELRCDPISGHTALYWYRQSLGQGLEFLIYFQGNSAPDKSGLPSDRFSAERTGGSVSTLTIQRTQQEDSAVYLCASSLAKGGNYGYTFGSGTRLTVV.

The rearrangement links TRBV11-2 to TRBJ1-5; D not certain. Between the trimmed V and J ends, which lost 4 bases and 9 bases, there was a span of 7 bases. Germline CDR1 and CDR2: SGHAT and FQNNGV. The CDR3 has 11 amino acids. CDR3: CASSSRGPQHF. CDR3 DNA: TGTGCCAGCAGCTCGCGAGGGCCCCAGCATTTT. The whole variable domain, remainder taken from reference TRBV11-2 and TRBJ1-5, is EAGVAQSPRYKIIEKRQSVAFWCNPISGHATLYWYQQILGQGPKLLIQFQNNGVVDDSQLPKDRFSAERLKGVDSTLKIQPAKLEDSAVYLCASSSRGPQHFGDGTRLSIL.

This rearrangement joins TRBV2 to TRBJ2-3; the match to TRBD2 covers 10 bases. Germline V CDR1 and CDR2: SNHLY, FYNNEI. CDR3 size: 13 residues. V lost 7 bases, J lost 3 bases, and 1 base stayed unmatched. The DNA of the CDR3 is TGTGCCAGCACACTAGCGGGAACAGATACGCAGTATTTT. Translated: CASTLAGTDTQYF. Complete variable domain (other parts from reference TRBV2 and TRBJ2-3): EPEVTQTPSHQVTQMGQEVILRCVPISNHLYFYWYRQILGQKVEFLVSFYNNEISEKSEIFDDQFSVERPDGSNFTLKIRSTKLEDSAMYFCASTLAGTDTQYFGPGTRLTVL.

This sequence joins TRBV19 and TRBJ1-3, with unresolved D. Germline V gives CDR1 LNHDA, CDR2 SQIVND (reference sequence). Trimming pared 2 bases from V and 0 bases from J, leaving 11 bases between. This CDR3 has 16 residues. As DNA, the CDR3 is TGTGCCAGTAGTATAAGCGGCAGGAGCTCTGGAAACACCATATATTTT. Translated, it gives CASSISGRSSGNTIYF.

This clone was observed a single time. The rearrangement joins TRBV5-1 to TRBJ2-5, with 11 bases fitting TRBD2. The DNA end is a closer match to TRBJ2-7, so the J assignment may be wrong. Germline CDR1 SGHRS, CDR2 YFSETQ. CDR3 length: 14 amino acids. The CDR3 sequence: CASSSGTSGYEQYF. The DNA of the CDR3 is TGCGCCAGCAGCTCCGGGACTAGCGGCTACGAGCAGTACTTC.

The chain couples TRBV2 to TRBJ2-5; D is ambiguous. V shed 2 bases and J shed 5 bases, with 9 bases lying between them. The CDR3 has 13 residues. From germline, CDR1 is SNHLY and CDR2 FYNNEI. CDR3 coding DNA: TGTGCCAGCAGTGAATATACGCGTGAGACCCAGTACTTC. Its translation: CASSEYTRETQYF.

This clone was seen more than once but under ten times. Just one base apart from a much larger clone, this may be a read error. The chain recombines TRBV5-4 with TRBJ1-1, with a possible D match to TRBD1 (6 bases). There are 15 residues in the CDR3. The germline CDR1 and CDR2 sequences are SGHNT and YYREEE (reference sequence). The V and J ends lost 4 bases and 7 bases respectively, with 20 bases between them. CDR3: CASSQEGEGGVEAFF. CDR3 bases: TGTGCCAGCAGCCAAGAAGGGGAAGGGGGAGTTGAAGCTTTCTTT.

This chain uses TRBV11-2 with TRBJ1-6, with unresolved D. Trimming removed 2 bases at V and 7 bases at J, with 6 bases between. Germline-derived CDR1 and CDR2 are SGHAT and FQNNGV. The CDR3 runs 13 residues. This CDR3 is CASSLQSNSPLHF. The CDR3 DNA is TGTGCCAGCAGCTTACAATCAAATTCACCCCTCCACTTT.

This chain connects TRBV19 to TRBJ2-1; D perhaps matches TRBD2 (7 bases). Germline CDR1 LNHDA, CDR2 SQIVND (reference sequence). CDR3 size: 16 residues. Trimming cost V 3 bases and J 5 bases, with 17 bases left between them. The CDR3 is CASSIYAGAGNNEQFF. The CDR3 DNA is TGTGCCAGTAGTATCTATGCGGGGGCTGGCAACAATGAGCAGTTCTTC.

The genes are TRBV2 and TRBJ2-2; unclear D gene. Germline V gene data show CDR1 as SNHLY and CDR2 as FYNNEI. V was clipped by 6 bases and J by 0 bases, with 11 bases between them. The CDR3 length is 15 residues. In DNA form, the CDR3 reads TGTGCCAGCAGCATCCTAGGTACGAACACCGGGGAGCTGTTTTTT. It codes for CASSILGTNTGELFF.

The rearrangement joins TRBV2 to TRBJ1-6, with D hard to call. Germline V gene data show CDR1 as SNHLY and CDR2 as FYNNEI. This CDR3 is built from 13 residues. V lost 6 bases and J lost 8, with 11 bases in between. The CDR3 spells CASSLAVDSPLHF. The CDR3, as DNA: TGTGCCAGCAGCTTGGCAGTGGATTCACCCCTCCACTTT. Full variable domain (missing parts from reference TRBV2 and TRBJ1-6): EPEVTQTPSHQVTQMGQEVILRCVPISNHLYFYWYRQILGQKVEFLVSFYNNEISEKSEIFDDQFSVERPDGSNFTLKIRSTKLEDSAMYFCASSLAVDSPLHFGNGTRLTVT.

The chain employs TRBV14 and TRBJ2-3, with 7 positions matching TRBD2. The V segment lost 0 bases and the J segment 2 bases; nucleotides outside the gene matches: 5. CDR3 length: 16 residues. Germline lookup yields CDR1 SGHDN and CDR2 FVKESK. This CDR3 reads CASSQDGGIFTDTQYF. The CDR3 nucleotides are TGTGCCAGCAGCCAAGACGGGGGGATTTTCACAGATACGCAGTATTTT.

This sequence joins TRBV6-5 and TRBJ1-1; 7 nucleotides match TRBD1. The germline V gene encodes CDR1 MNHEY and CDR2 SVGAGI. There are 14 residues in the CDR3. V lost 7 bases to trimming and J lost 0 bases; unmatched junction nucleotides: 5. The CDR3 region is CASTLRGMNTEAFF. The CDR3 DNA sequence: TGTGCCAGCACCCTCAGGGGGATGAACACTGAAGCTTTCTTT.

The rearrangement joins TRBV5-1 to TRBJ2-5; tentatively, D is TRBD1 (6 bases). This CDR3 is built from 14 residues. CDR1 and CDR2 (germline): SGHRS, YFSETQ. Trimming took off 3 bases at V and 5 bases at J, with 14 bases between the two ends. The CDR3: CASSWTPGEETQYF. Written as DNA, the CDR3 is TGCGCCAGCAGCTGGACACCAGGGGAGGAGACCCAGTACTTC.

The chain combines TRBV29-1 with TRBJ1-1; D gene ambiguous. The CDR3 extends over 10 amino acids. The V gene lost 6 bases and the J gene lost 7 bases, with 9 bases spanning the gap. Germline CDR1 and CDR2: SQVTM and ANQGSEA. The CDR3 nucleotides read TGCAGCGTCACCGGACTTGAAGCTTTCTTT. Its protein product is CSVTGLEAFF.

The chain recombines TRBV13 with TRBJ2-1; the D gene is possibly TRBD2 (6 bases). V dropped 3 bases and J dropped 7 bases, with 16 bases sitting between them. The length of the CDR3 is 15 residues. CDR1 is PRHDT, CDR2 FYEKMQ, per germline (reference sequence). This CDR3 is CASSFPGVWGNEQFF. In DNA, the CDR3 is TGTGCCAGCAGCTTCCCGGGGGTCTGGGGGAATGAGCAGTTCTTC.

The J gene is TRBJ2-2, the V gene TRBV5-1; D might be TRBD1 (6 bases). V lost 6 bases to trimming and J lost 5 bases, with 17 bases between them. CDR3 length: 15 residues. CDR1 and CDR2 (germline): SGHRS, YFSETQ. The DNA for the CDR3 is TGCGCCAGCAAAAGTAAACAGGGCATAACCGGGGAGCTGTTTTTT. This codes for CASKSKQGITGELFF.

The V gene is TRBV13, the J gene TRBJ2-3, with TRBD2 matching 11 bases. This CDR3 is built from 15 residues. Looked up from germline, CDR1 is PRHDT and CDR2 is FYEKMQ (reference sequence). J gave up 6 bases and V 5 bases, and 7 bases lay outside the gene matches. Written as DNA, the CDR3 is TGTGCCAGCAGCCTTAGCGGGAGGGCCGGGGATACGCAGTATTTT. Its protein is CASSLSGRAGDTQYF.

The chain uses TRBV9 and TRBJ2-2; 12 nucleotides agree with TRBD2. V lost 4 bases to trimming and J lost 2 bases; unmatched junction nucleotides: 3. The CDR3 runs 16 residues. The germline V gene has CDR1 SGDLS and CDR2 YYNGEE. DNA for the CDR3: TGTGCCAGCAGCCTAGGACTAGCGGGAAACACCGGGGAGCTGTTTTTT. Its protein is CASSLGLAGNTGELFF.